This T cell receptor beta chain was documented in a study of cytomegalovirus exposure and HLA in healthy donors. This clone has just one count. The antigen is undetermined. Study-wide points: Presence/absence analyses assumed roughly uniform sequencing depth across donors. Earlier analysis found most TCR beta V segments productive about 87% or about 30% of the time.

Sampled while nominally healthy, donors likely had unrecorded immune exposures. This PCR relied on a set of 60 Vbeta primers and 13 Jbeta primers. Here immunoSEQ multiplex PCR was the method, and the copy in TCRdb shows in-frame clones only, minus some. The sample contains about 190,000 clones, roughly four fifths of which appear only once. Source material: PBMCs. This receptor was taken from a woman in her twenties or thirties in good health and CMV-seropositive.

The CDR3 DNA follows: TGCGCCAGCAGAAACGAGCCAGGGAAGTACGAGCAGTACTTC. This gives the protein CASRNEPGKYEQYF. The gene calls are TRBV5-1 and TRBJ2-7, with a tentative D call TRBD1 (5 bases). This CDR3 comprises 14 residues. In germline, CDR1 is SGHRS, CDR2 YFSETQ. Trimming removed 5 bases from V and 4 bases from J, with 16 bases in between.